The 8 T cell receptor beta chains in this list originate from one sample, sequenced in a study of blood T cell repertoires in COVID-19. TCRdb's copy holds only in-frame clones and misses some; the assay was immunoSEQ multiplex PCR. Of around 250,000 clones in the sample, nearly 90% were seen once. The sample comprised peripheral blood. The origin of the receptors is a woman in her thirties or forties who had recovered from COVID-19.

CDR3 region: CASSWREGGWEETQYF. CDR3 DNA: TGTGCCAGCAGCTGGCGGGAGGGAGGTTGGGAAGAGACCCAGTACTTC. The V gene is TRBV5-6, the J gene TRBJ2-5; 9 bases are shared with TRBD2. V shed 3 bases and J 3 bases; nucleotides not matched to a gene: 9. Germline V gene data show CDR1 as SGHDT and CDR2 as YYEEEE. This CDR3 has 16 amino acids.

The rearrangement links TRBV7-2 to TRBJ2-1; 10 bases fit TRBD2. V was clipped by 8 bases and J by 4 bases; unmatched bases: 5. The CDR3 is 14 residues long. The germline V gene has CDR1 SGHTA and CDR2 FQGNSA. DNA for the CDR3: TGTGCCAGCGACTCTAGCGGGAGTTACAATGAGCAGTTCTTC. Protein sequence: CASDSSGSYNEQFF.

The chain recombines TRBV5-1 with TRBJ1-1; no clear D gene. Germline V gene data show CDR1 as SGHRS and CDR2 as YFSETQ. There are 14 residues in the CDR3. V was shortened by 5 bases and J by 3 bases, with 14 bases between the two germline ends. The CDR3 DNA follows: TGCGCCAGCAGGGACTCCAGGTTGGACACTGAAGCTTTCTTT. The encoded protein is CASRDSRLDTEAFF.

V usage is TRBV11-2 and J usage is TRBJ1-1; tentative D call: TRBD1 (6 bases). The V and J ends lost 5 bases and 4 bases respectively, with 8 bases between them. Germline CDR1 reads SGHAT; CDR2 reads FQNNGV. The CDR3 sequence is 12 residues long. CDR3 bases: TGTGCCAGCAGCCTGGACAGCACTGAAGCTTTCTTT. It codes for CASSLDSTEAFF.

This sequence joins TRBV2 and TRBJ2-5; maybe TRBD2 (5 bases). Trimming took 6 bases from V and 4 from J, leaving 12 bases between them. From germline, CDR1 is SNHLY and CDR2 FYNNEI. The CDR3 is 13 amino acids. The CDR3 region is CASSHPRGETQYF. CDR3 DNA: TGTGCCAGCAGCCACCCCCGGGGAGAGACCCAGTACTTC.

V is TRBV28 and J is TRBJ1-2; possible D gene TRBD1, 6 bases. In germline, CDR1 is MDHEN, CDR2 SYDVKM. V lost 5 bases, J lost 8 bases, and 12 bases lay in between. CDR3 size: 12 residues. The CDR3 is CASSLRTEGYTF. The CDR3 bases are TGTGCCAGCAGTCTCAGGACAGAGGGCTACACCTTC.

V is TRBV30 and J is TRBJ2-1, with 14 bases identical to TRBD2. Germline CDR1 GTSNPN, CDR2 SVGIG (reference sequence). This CDR3 contains 14 residues. Unmatched junction bases numbered 8, after V lost 7 bases and J lost 9 bases. The CDR3 loop reads CAFLTSGRVSEQFF. The CDR3 nucleotides are TGTGCCTTCCTGACTAGCGGGAGGGTTAGTGAGCAGTTCTTC.

The rearrangement links TRBV6-5 to TRBJ2-1; 7 bases align to TRBD2. V dropped 10 bases and J dropped 4; count of bases not matched to a gene: 10. Germline CDR1 MNHEY, CDR2 SVGAGI. This CDR3 contains 14 residues. CDR3 protein: CATRGESWYNEQFF. CDR3 nucleotide sequence: TGTGCCACCCGGGGGGAATCGTGGTACAATGAGCAGTTCTTC.